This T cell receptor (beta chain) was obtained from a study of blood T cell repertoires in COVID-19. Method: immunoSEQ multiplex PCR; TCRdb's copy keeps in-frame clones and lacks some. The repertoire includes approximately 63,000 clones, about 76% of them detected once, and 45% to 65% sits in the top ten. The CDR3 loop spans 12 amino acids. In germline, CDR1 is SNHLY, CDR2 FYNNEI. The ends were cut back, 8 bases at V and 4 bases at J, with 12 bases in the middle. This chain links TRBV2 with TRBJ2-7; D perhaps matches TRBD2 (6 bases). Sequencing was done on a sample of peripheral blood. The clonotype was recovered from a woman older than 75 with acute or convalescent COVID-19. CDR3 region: CASRWRVYEQYF. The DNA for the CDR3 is TGTGCCAGCCGCTGGAGGGTATACGAGCAGTACTTC.